Presented here are 30 T cell receptor beta chains from one specimen sequenced in a study of T cell responses to AZD1222 COVID-19 vaccine. Method: immunoSEQ multiplex PCR; TCRdb's copy keeps in-frame clones and lacks some. The repertoire holds some 130,000 clones, with 70% to 90% as singletons. The source material was peripheral blood, sampled on day 0 of AZD1222 vaccination. The origin of the receptors is an adult in good health.

The chain employs TRBV18 and TRBJ2-5; unclear D gene. This CDR3 comprises 15 residues. The germline CDR1 and CDR2 sequences are KGHSH and LQKENI. Between the trimmed V and J ends, which lost 0 bases and 3 bases, there was a span of 11 bases. CDR3 loop: CASSPPRTTKETQYF. In DNA, the CDR3 is TGTGCCAGCTCACCACCGAGAACGACAAAAGAGACCCAGTACTTC.

The genes are TRBV12-3 or TRBV12-4 and TRBJ2-2, with unresolved D. The V gene lost 7 bases and the J gene lost 3 bases, with 9 bases spanning the gap. The CDR3 totals 13 residues. The CDR3 region has the DNA TGTGCCAGCAAGGAGCTGGACACCGGGGAGCTGTTTTTT. It translates to CASKELDTGELFF.

The rearrangement joins TRBV2 to TRBJ1-1, with D perhaps matching TRBD1 (5 bases). Per the germline V gene, CDR1 is SNHLY and CDR2 is FYNNEI. The germline V and J ends were trimmed by 10 bases and 2 bases, with 17 bases remaining between them. The CDR3 runs to 14 residues. The CDR3 DNA reads TGTGCCACCATAGACGTCCAGGGTAACACTGAAGCTTTCTTT. This translates into CATIDVQGNTEAFF.

The chain recombines TRBV28 with TRBJ1-6; 9 bases are a match to TRBD1. This CDR3 spans 16 amino acids. The V segment lost 6 bases and the J segment 10 bases; nucleotides outside the gene matches: 13. Looked up from germline, CDR1 is MDHEN and CDR2 is SYDVKM. The CDR3 spells CASSTSPGTGMSPLHF. CDR3 nucleotide sequence: TGTGCCAGCAGCACTTCCCCCGGGACAGGGATGTCACCCCTCCACTTT.

The chain links TRBV3-1 (or the pseudogene TRBV3-2) to TRBJ1-4; 11 bases map to TRBD1. CDR3 length: 14 amino acids. Germline V lookup: CDR1 LGHDT, CDR2 YNNKEL (reference sequence). Trimming removed 3 bases from V and 8 bases from J; junction bases left unmatched: 2. CDR3: CASSHGTGGEKLFF. DNA of the CDR3: TGTGCCAGCAGCCACGGGACAGGGGGAGAAAAACTGTTTTTT.

The chain recombines TRBV13 with TRBJ2-3; 15 nucleotides match TRBD2. Trimming at V came to 2 bases and at J to 3 bases, leaving 9 bases not matched to a gene. Looked up from germline, CDR1 is PRHDT and CDR2 is FYEKMQ (reference sequence). The CDR3 is 19 amino acids. This CDR3 reads CASSLIIGTSGGWTDTQYF. The CDR3 coding sequence is TGTGCCAGCAGCTTAATCATCGGGACTAGCGGGGGGTGGACAGATACGCAGTATTTT.

This chain uses TRBV16 with TRBJ2-7; tentatively, D is TRBD2 (7 bases). The V and J ends lost 5 bases and 5 bases respectively, with 22 bases between them. The CDR3 is 16 residues long. From germline, CDR1 is KGHSY and CDR2 FQNENV. The CDR3 DNA reads TGTGCCAGCAGCTTGCGGGGGCAGGGAGGTTTGCACGAGCAGTACTTC. Translated: CASSLRGQGGLHEQYF.

This clone was seen once. The V gene is TRBV2, the J gene TRBJ1-1, with D perhaps matching TRBD1 (6 bases). The V gene lost 6 bases and the J gene lost 5 bases, with 16 bases spanning the gap. The CDR3 totals 14 residues. The V gene's germline CDR1 is SNHLY and CDR2 FYNNEI. CDR3 nucleotides: TGTGCCAGCAGGACCCCGGACAGTAGGACTGAAGCTTTCTTT. Residues: CASRTPDSRTEAFF.

This clone was seen once. This chain joins TRBV30 and TRBJ1-2; no firm D call. Trimming pared 0 bases from V and 10 bases from J, leaving 12 bases between. The CDR3 consists of 12 residues. Germline CDR1 and CDR2: GTSNPN and SVGIG (reference sequence). The CDR3: CAWSVVGRYYTF. DNA of the CDR3: TGTGCCTGGAGTGTCGTGGGGAGATACTACACCTTC.

CDR3 protein: CASSYSTLRPTYGYTF. DNA of the CDR3: TGTGCCAGCAGTTACTCGACATTGAGGCCAACCTATGGCTACACCTTC. The chain is built from TRBV6-5 and TRBJ1-2; D is ambiguous. Trimming left V 0 bases short and J 4 bases short, with 15 bases between. The CDR3 runs 16 residues. Germline V gene lookup returns CDR1 MNHEY and CDR2 SVGAGI.

This clone showed up just once. The chain employs TRBV9 and TRBJ1-1, with D maybe TRBD1 (5 bases). The CDR3 runs to 14 residues. Trimming cost V 3 bases and J 5 bases, with 14 bases left between them. CDR1 is SGDLS and CDR2 is YYNGEE in the germline V gene. The DNA of the CDR3 is TGTGCCAGCAGCGCGGGGAGGGGTAAGACTGAAGCTTTCTTT. This gives the protein CASSAGRGKTEAFF.

CDR3 sequence: CASSFSGANVLTF. Written as DNA, the CDR3 is TGTGCCAGCAGCTTTTCTGGGGCCAACGTCCTGACTTTC. The gene calls are TRBV7-8 and TRBJ2-6, with no clear D. With 3 bases removed from V and 1 base from J, the gap between germline ends came to 1 base. CDR3 length equals 13 residues. Germline CDR1 is SGHVS and CDR2 is FQNEAQ.

This sequence joins TRBV19 and TRBJ1-1; 7 bases align to TRBD1. With 4 bases clipped from V and 0 bases from J, the junction kept 8 bases outside the gene matches. CDR3 length equals 16 residues. The germline V gene encodes CDR1 LNHDA and CDR2 SQIVND (reference sequence). For the CDR3, the DNA is TGTGCCAGTAGTAGACCAGCAGGGGGAATGAACACTGAAGCTTTCTTT. Protein: CASSRPAGGMNTEAFF.

J is TRBJ1-5 and V is TRBV30; 8 positions match TRBD1. CDR1 and CDR2 from the germline V gene are GTSNPN and SVGIG (reference sequence). This CDR3 is built from 16 residues. V shed 2 bases and J 0 bases; nucleotides not matched to a gene: 6. CDR3 protein: CAWSLGQGLSNQPQHF. In nucleotides, the CDR3 is TGTGCCTGGAGTCTAGGACAGGGTCTTAGCAATCAGCCCCAGCATTTT.

The chain couples TRBV28 to TRBJ2-5, with 10 bases lining up with TRBD2. J gave up 2 bases and V 5 bases, and 2 bases lay outside the gene matches. Germline lookup yields CDR1 MDHEN and CDR2 SYDVKM. This CDR3 is built from 14 residues. The CDR3 here is CASSLAGVQETQYF. The CDR3 coding sequence is TGTGCCAGCAGTCTAGCGGGGGTTCAAGAGACCCAGTACTTC.

The chain couples TRBV5-1 to TRBJ1-4; the D is unclear. Trimming removed 1 base at V and 5 bases at J, with 12 bases between. The germline CDR1 and CDR2 sequences are SGHRS and YFSETQ. This CDR3 has 15 residues. CDR3 protein: CASSLRRSPNEKLFF. The DNA for the CDR3 is TGCGCCAGCAGCTTGAGAAGGAGCCCCAATGAAAAACTGTTTTTT.

As concerns this clone: The same CDR3 arises from other DNA sequences in this sample as well. This chain links TRBV5-1 with TRBJ1-1; D not resolved. The CDR3 contains 14 residues. V was trimmed by 4 bases and J by 3 bases, leaving 13 bases between them. Germline V gene data show CDR1 as SGHRS and CDR2 as YFSETQ. The CDR3 nucleotides read TGCGCCAGCAGCCTGCAATCTGGGTACACTGAAGCTTTCTTT. It encodes CASSLQSGYTEAFF. Looking up the rest from reference TRBV5-1 and TRBJ1-1 gives the full variable domain: KAGVTQTPRYLIKTRGQQVTLSCSPISGHRSVSWYQQTPGQGLQFLFEYFSETQRNKGNFPGRFSGRQFSNSRSEMNVSTLELGDSALYLCASSLQSGYTEAFFGQGTRLTVV.

V is TRBV15 and J is TRBJ2-2; possibly TRBD2 for D (5 bases). Per the germline V gene, CDR1 is LNHNV and CDR2 is YYDKDF (reference sequence). V lost 1 base and J lost 3, with 12 bases in between. The CDR3 extends over 16 amino acids. CDR3 region: CATSRGTPRDTGELFF. CDR3 DNA: TGTGCCACCAGCAGAGGGACCCCGCGGGACACCGGGGAGCTGTTTTTT.

The chain recombines TRBV27 with TRBJ1-2; D is perhaps TRBD1 (5 bases). The CDR3 consists of 13 residues. Germline CDR1 MNHEY, CDR2 SMNVEV (reference sequence). V was trimmed by 2 bases and J by 5 bases, leaving 9 bases between them. CDR3 nucleotide sequence: TGTGCCAGCAGTTTACGGGGGTGGTATGGCTACACCTTC. Residues: CASSLRGWYGYTF.

This clone has only one observation. The V gene is TRBV5-1, the J gene TRBJ1-3; the D is unclear. The germline gives CDR1 SGHRS, CDR2 YFSETQ. The CDR3 has 15 residues. V lost 2 bases and J lost 0, with 9 bases in between. This chain's CDR3 is CASSFGPSSGNTIYF. The CDR3 DNA is TGCGCCAGCAGCTTCGGCCCTTCCTCTGGAAACACCATATATTTT.

The chain is built from TRBV12-2 and TRBJ2-7; the table gives TRBD1 as D, unverified against the DNA. TRBV12-2 is listed as a pseudogene. The CDR3 has 18 amino acids. CDR3 coding DNA: TGTGCAAGTCGCTTAGTACGGACATCGTCCCGAAATAGATACGAGCAGTACTTC. Its translation: CASRLVRTSSRNRYEQYF.

The chain couples TRBV7-9 to TRBJ1-1; the match to TRBD1 covers 8 bases. The CDR3 runs 14 residues. Germline CDR1 is SEHNR and CDR2 is FQNEAQ (reference sequence). With 5 bases clipped from V and 3 bases from J, the junction kept 5 bases outside the gene matches. The CDR3 DNA reads TGTGCCAGCAGCGCGAGACAGGGGTACACTGAAGCTTTCTTT. Its protein product is CASSARQGYTEAFF.

This chain links TRBV21-1 with TRBJ2-7; the table calls TRBD1, which could not be checked here. TRBV21-1 is noted as a pseudogene. The CDR3 has 17 amino acids. CDR3 sequence (DNA): TGTGCCAGCAGCAGTACCCCGGGACAGGGTAGTCCCTACGAGCAGTACTTC. Translating gives CASSSTPGQGSPYEQYF.

This clone was observed once. The chain links TRBV19 to TRBJ1-5; 7 nucleotides agree with TRBD1. From germline, CDR1 is LNHDA and CDR2 SQIVND (reference sequence). V lost 4 bases to trimming and J lost 0 bases; unmatched junction nucleotides: 3. The CDR3 sequence is 15 residues long. CDR3 in amino acids: CASSKGQYSNQPQHF. The CDR3 bases are TGTGCCAGTAGTAAGGGACAGTATAGCAATCAGCCCCAGCATTTT.

This chain uses TRBV19 with TRBJ2-4, with D perhaps TRBD1 (7 bases). Per the germline V gene, CDR1 is LNHDA and CDR2 is SQIVND (reference sequence). The CDR3 spans 16 residues. Trimming removed 8 bases at V and 0 bases at J, with 17 bases between. The DNA of the CDR3 is TGTGCCAGTCAGGGGGGCAGGGGGACAGCCAAAAACATTCAGTACTTC. Its protein is CASQGGRGTAKNIQYF.

V gene TRBV27 combines with J gene TRBJ2-3, with 7 nucleotides matching TRBD2. The V and J ends lost 4 bases and 5 bases, in that order; junction bases with no gene match: 6. The CDR3 runs to 14 residues. Germline V gene data show CDR1 as MNHEY and CDR2 as SMNVEV (reference sequence). The CDR3 loop is CASSSRTSGDTQYF. The CDR3 region has the DNA TGTGCCAGCAGTTCCCGGACTAGTGGAGATACGCAGTATTTT.

The CDR3 DNA follows: TGTGCCAGCAGTCCCGCAGGGAATGCGCAGTACTTC. This sequence encodes CASSPAGNAQYF. The rearrangement joins TRBV6-5 to TRBJ2-7; possible D gene TRBD1, 5 bases. Trimming stripped 5 bases from V and 9 bases from J, with 14 bases between. Germline assignment: CDR1 MNHEY and CDR2 SVGAGI. This CDR3 is built from 12 residues.

V and J are TRBV7-2 and TRBJ1-6, with TRBD1 as a possible D gene (5 bases). Germline V gene sequence: CDR1 SGHTA, CDR2 FQGNSA. This CDR3 is 17 amino acids long. V lost 5 bases and J lost 9, with 23 bases in between. The CDR3 protein is CASSPPRTRALFSPLHF. The CDR3 DNA follows: TGTGCCAGCAGCCCCCCCCGGACAAGGGCGCTGTTTTCACCCCTCCACTTT.

The chain uses TRBV6-5 and TRBJ1-1; 8 nucleotides agree with TRBD1. The germline gives CDR1 MNHEY, CDR2 SVGAGI. The CDR3 consists of 13 residues. V lost 6 bases to trimming and J lost 6 bases; unmatched junction nucleotides: 6. CDR3: CASRFDRGSEAFF. CDR3 bases: TGTGCCAGCAGATTCGACAGGGGCTCTGAAGCTTTCTTT.

The sample holds a few counts of this clone. In DNA form, the CDR3 reads TGTGCCAGCAGTGACCTCCGGGACAGCACTGAAGCTTTCTTT. As protein: CASSDLRDSTEAFF. This rearrangement joins TRBV2 to TRBJ1-1; TRBD1 matches at 7 bases. CDR1 and CDR2 from the germline V gene are SNHLY and FYNNEI. Germline trimming cut 3 bases from V and 4 bases from J; bases unmatched to any gene: 5. This CDR3 comprises 14 residues.